This T cell receptor (beta chain) was profiled in a study of T cells in localized non-small cell lung cancer. Germline CDR1 is SQVTM and CDR2 is ANQGSEA. V lost 4 bases to trimming and J lost 5 bases, with 5 bases between them. The CDR3 covers 10 residues. To note about this clone: Antigen unknown.

Notes on the study in general: Without multi-region sequencing, intratumor heterogeneity could not be excluded. There was higher T cell clonality in uninvolved adjacent lung than in tumor, and it was highest there.

Measured with immunoSEQ multiplex PCR; TCRdb has only the in-frame clones, and not every one. The sample records some 25,000 clones, around nine tenths being singletons. This rearrangement joins TRBV29-1 to TRBJ2-5; D gene uncertain. This sequence originates from a female donor of 60 years or more with stage I lung adenocarcinoma. The sample consisted of peripheral blood, taken before any cancer treatment. In nucleotides, the CDR3 is TGCAGCGTTGCTTGGGAGACCCAGTACTTC. Residues: CSVAWETQYF.